The rows below give T cell receptor beta chains drawn from one sample of a study of cytomegalovirus exposure and HLA in healthy donors. Data came from immunoSEQ multiplex PCR; TCRdb stores just in-frame clones and leaves some out. Altogether 200,000 to 250,000 clones are present, approximately 90% being singletons, with the ten largest covering about 1%. Sample: PBMCs. The receptors shown here come from a woman between 18 and 29 years old in good health and CMV-seronegative. Each CDR3 is given with its conserved first and last residue. A D gene is named only where the DNA matches it firmly. Size is stated for part of the rows, as once, few or many counts, or as a class when the clone is expanded.

j_gene | abundance | v_gene | d_gene | CDR3nt | CDR3aa
TRBJ1-1 | NA | TRBV19 | TRBD1 | TGTGCCAGTAGTATCACCGGGACAGGGGTGGCTGAAGCTTTCTTT | CASSITGTGVAEAFF
TRBJ2-3 | NA | TRBV7-6 | TRBD2 | TGTGCCAGCAGCTTATCTAGCGGGAGAAGCACAGATACGCAGTATTTT | CASSLSSGRSTDTQYF
TRBJ1-2 | NA | TRBV10-3 | NA | TGTGCCATCAGTGAGTCAACAGGGTTGGCGGGCTACACCTTC | CAISESTGLAGYTF
TRBJ2-7 | NA | TRBV7-3 | TRBD2 | TGTGCCAGCAGCATACTAGCGGGGGACACCTACGAGCAGTACTTC | CASSILAGDTYEQYF
TRBJ2-7 | NA | TRBV4-1 | NA | TGCGCCAGCAGCCAAGTCGGTGGCGGGCGGTCCTACGAGCAGTACTTC | CASSQVGGGRSYEQYF
TRBJ1-1 | NA | TRBV9 | TRBD1 | TGTGCCAGCAGGCAAGGGGGCGCTGAGAACACTGAAGCTTTCTTT | CASRQGGAENTEAFF
TRBJ2-7 | NA | TRBV4-2 | NA | TGTGCCAGCAGCCCCCTTATGGCGGGTACCTACGAGCAGTACTTC | CASSPLMAGTYEQYF
TRBJ2-3 | NA | TRBV4-3 | NA | TGCGCCAGCAGCCCAATGGGACTGTTGGGAGATACGCAGTATTTT | CASSPMGLLGDTQYF
TRBJ2-7 | NA | TRBV4-3 | NA | TGCGCCAGCAGCCCAGATCTTGCAGTCCCCTACGAGCAGTACTTC | CASSPDLAVPYEQYF
TRBJ1-2 | NA | TRBV7-9 | NA | TGTGCCAGCAGCTTGGTCGGTAGTGGAGCGACTGGCTACACCTTC | CASSLVGSGATGYTF
TRBJ1-1 | NA | TRBV6-5 | NA | TGTGCCAGCAGTTACGGGGGCGGCAAAGCTTTCTTT | CASSYGGGKAFF
TRBJ2-7 | NA | TRBV4-3 | TRBD1 | TGCGCCAGCAGCCAAGACCGGCCACAGGGGATGGACGAGCAGTACTTC | CASSQDRPQGMDEQYF
TRBJ2-1 | once | TRBV6-5 | TRBD2 | TGTGCCAGCAGTTCTAGCGGAGCCGACAATGAGCAGTTCTTC | CASSSSGADNEQFF
TRBJ1-1 | NA | TRBV13 | NA | TGTGCCAGCAGCTTAGCTACAGGGTCAATGAACACTGAAGCTTTCTTT | CASSLATGSMNTEAFF
TRBJ1-2 | NA | TRBV2 | TRBD1 | TGTGCCAGCCGGAGGGGACAGACAAGAAACTATGGCTACACCTTC | CASRRGQTRNYGYTF
TRBJ2-7 | NA | TRBV4-1 | NA | TGCGCCAGCAGTACGGACTCTGCCACCTACGAGCAGTACTTC | CASSTDSATYEQYF
TRBJ2-7 | NA | TRBV7-9 | NA | TGTGCCAGCAGCTTGAATCGGTCACCCACCTACGAGCAGTACTTC | CASSLNRSPTYEQYF
TRBJ1-1 | NA | TRBV2 | TRBD1 | TGTGCCAGCAGTGTGGGACAGGGAGGGCTGGTGAACACTGAAGCTTTCTTT | CASSVGQGGLVNTEAFF
TRBJ2-3 | NA | TRBV29-1 | TRBD2 | TGCAGCGTTGTACCTTTCCTAGCGGGTACAACAGATACGCAGTATTTT | CSVVPFLAGTTDTQYF
TRBJ2-7 | NA | TRBV21-1 | NA | TGTGCCAGCAGCAATCGGACTAGCCCATCTCCGCCCCAGTACTTC | CASSNRTSPSPPQYF
TRBJ2-2 | NA | TRBV5-5 | NA | TGTGCCAGCAGCCCGATACTAGGGATCACCGGGGAGCTGTTTTTT | CASSPILGITGELFF
TRBJ2-2 | once | TRBV7-6 | TRBD2 | TGTGCCAGCAGCTTAGTAGCGGGGGGGCGCGGCGGGGAGCTGTTTTTT | CASSLVAGGRGGELFF
TRBJ2-5 | NA | TRBV19 | NA | TGTGCCAGTAGTATTATCTCTAGCCCAGAGACCCAGTACTTC | CASSIISSPETQYF
TRBJ1-1 | NA | TRBV2 | NA | TGTGCCAGCAGTGAAGCGGGGAGCACTGAAGCTTTCTTT | CASSEAGSTEAFF
TRBJ1-1 | NA | TRBV27 | NA | TGTGCCAGCAGTTTCGGGATGATGAACACTGAAGCTTTCTTT | CASSFGMMNTEAFF
TRBJ1-1 | once | TRBV6-5 | NA | TGTGCCAGCAGTTCCAGGGGAGGGTCCACTGAAGCTTTCTTT | CASSSRGGSTEAFF
TRBJ1-3 | NA | TRBV19 | NA | TGTGCCAGTAGTCTCTCCTATGGAAACACCATATATTTT | CASSLSYGNTIYF
TRBJ2-1 | once | TRBV4-2 | TRBD2 | TGTGCCAGCACCCAAGTAGCGGGGGGCCCATACAATGAGCAGTTCTTC | CASTQVAGGPYNEQFF
TRBJ2-1 | NA | TRBV5-1 | TRBD2 | TGCGCCAGCAGCCCCGGGACTAGCGGGGGGTTATACAATGAGCAGTTCTTC | CASSPGTSGGLYNEQFF
TRBJ2-5 | once | TRBV9 | TRBD2 | TGTGCCAGCAGCTTCGGGGGAGGGCCCGGAGTCAAAGAGACCCAGTACTTC | CASSFGGGPGVKETQYF
TRBJ2-1 | NA | TRBV11-1 | TRBD2 | TGTGCCAGCAGCTCATCTGGACTAGCGGGTCTCTACAATGAGCAGTTCTTC | CASSSSGLAGLYNEQFF
TRBJ1-2 | NA | TRBV18 | TRBD1 | TGTCCAAGCGTCGAACTTGGAGGGGGCGCAATGAGTGGCTACACCTTC | CPSVELGGGAMSGYTF
TRBJ2-1 | NA | TRBV13 | TRBD2 | TGTGCCAGCAGCTCAAGCGGGAGCCCCTCCTACAATGAGCAGTTCTTC | CASSSSGSPSYNEQFF
TRBJ2-3 | NA | TRBV5-1 | NA | TGCGCCAGCACACTCACGAGGTATGCAGATACGCAGTATTTT | CASTLTRYADTQYF
TRBJ1-2 | few | TRBV6-5 | NA | TGTGCCAGCAGTTCTGGGGGCGGCTACACCTTC | CASSSGGGYTF
TRBJ2-1 | NA | TRBV7-3 | NA | TGTGCCAGCAGCTTAATCACGTCCGGTGAGCAGTTCTTC | CASSLITSGEQFF
TRBJ2-4 | NA | TRBV2 | NA | TGTGCCAGCAGTGGAGGGGCCAAAAACATTCAGTACTTC | CASSGGAKNIQYF
TRBJ1-2 | NA | TRBV6-5 | NA | TGTGCCAGCAGTTACTCGTTGTCAGGGAACTATGGCTACACCTTC | CASSYSLSGNYGYTF
TRBJ2-7 | NA | TRBV2 | TRBD1 | TGTGCCAGCAGTGAGGGGCAGGGGGTCAACTACGAGCAGTACTTC | CASSEGQGVNYEQYF
TRBJ1-3 | NA | TRBV19 | NA | TGTGCCAGTGCAAGCGATGATAGCTCTGGAAACACCATATATTTT | CASASDDSSGNTIYF
TRBJ1-1 | few | TRBV11-3 | TRBD1 | TGTGCCAGCAGCCCCCCGGACAGGGTTACTGAAGCTTTCTTT | CASSPPDRVTEAFF
TRBJ1-6 | NA | TRBV11-2 | NA | TGTGCCAGCAGCTTACAATCGGACATGAATTCACCCCTCCACTTT | CASSLQSDMNSPLHF
TRBJ2-7 | NA | TRBV28 | NA | TGTGCCAGCAGTTCCCTAGCTAGTGAGGGAGCTGATAACGAGCAGTACTTC | CASSSLASEGADNEQYF
TRBJ2-3 | NA | TRBV6-6 | TRBD1 | TGTGCCAGCAGGCAAGGGGGCAGCACAGATACGCAGTATTTT | CASRQGGSTDTQYF
TRBJ1-2 | NA | TRBV5-1 | TRBD1 | TGCGCCAGCAGCTATATCGACAGGGGACGGGGCTACACCTTC | CASSYIDRGRGYTF
TRBJ1-1 | NA | TRBV21-1 | NA | TGTGCCAGCAGCAGCCGGGACAGGGACATGAACACTGAAGCTTTCTTT | CASSSRDRDMNTEAFF
TRBJ1-3 | NA | TRBV7-2 | NA | TGTGCCAGCAGCCCCCGGCGGGGGGCGAGTGGAAACACCATATATTTT | CASSPRRGASGNTIYF
TRBJ1-2 | NA | TRBV27 | NA | TGTGCCAGCAGGAGTGGAGTACTTAACTATGGCTACACCTTC | CASRSGVLNYGYTF
TRBJ2-5 | NA | TRBV25-1 | NA | TGTGCCAGCCGAGACGAGGGCGGCGAGACCCAGTACTTC | CASRDEGGETQYF
TRBJ1-5 | NA | TRBV19 | TRBD1 | TGTGCCAGTACCAAACAGGGGGCGCGGTCTCAGCCCCAGCATTTT | CASTKQGARSQPQHF
TRBJ2-1 | NA | TRBV29-1 | NA | TGCAGCGTAGCCTCCTACAATGAGCAGTTCTTC | CSVASYNEQFF
TRBJ1-2 | NA | TRBV6-1 | NA | TGTGCCAGCAGTGATTTTGCCAGGGTGTATGGCTACACCTTC | CASSDFARVYGYTF
TRBJ1-3 | NA | TRBV6-6 | NA | TGTGCCAGCAGTTACGGCAGGTCCTCTGGAAACACCATATATTTT | CASSYGRSSGNTIYF
TRBJ2-7 | NA | TRBV11-3 | NA | TGTGCCAGCAGCCAGGGGGGATACGAGCAGTACTTC | CASSQGGYEQYF
TRBJ2-1 | NA | TRBV14 | TRBD2 | TGTGCCAGCAGCCAAGATAGCCTAGCGGGAGCTTTTGAGCAGTTCTTC | CASSQDSLAGAFEQFF
TRBJ1-1 | NA | TRBV11-3 | TRBD1 | TGTGCCAGCAGCGCCGGGACAGCCGGTGGGGAAGCTTTCTTT | CASSAGTAGGEAFF
TRBJ2-2 | NA | TRBV30 | NA | TGTGCCTGGAGTACTCCGGGACTCGGTCACGGGGAGCTGTTTTTT | CAWSTPGLGHGELFF